Shown below are 20 T cell receptor beta chains from a single sample sequenced in a study of lymphopenia after photon versus proton radiotherapy. Sequencing used immunoSEQ multiplex PCR; TCRdb keeps in-frame clones, though not all of them. Counted here are about 20,000 clones, about 88% occurring once; the ten biggest clones make up about a tenth. Source: peripheral blood, taken from a patient treated with proton-based radiotherapy. All receptors derive from a man between 65 and 79 years old with pancreatic cancer.

This chain connects TRBV10-1 to TRBJ2-7; D perhaps matches TRBD2 (6 bases). Germline CDR1 WNHNN, CDR2 SYGVQD (reference sequence). The length of the CDR3 is 14 residues. Between the trimmed V and J ends, which lost 6 bases and 3 bases, there was a span of 15 bases. The CDR3 DNA reads as TGCGCCAGCAGCTTAGCCTACGGGAGCTACGAGCAGTACTTC. It yields the protein CASSLAYGSYEQYF.

This rearrangement joins TRBV2 to TRBJ2-3; D is possibly TRBD2 (5 bases). Germline V CDR1 and CDR2: SNHLY, FYNNEI. V was shortened by 5 bases and J by 8 bases, with 17 bases between the two germline ends. This CDR3 has 14 residues. CDR3 DNA: TGTGCCAGCAGTAGAAGCGGCCTGTCAACTACGCAGTATTTT. Protein product: CASSRSGLSTTQYF.

The chain recombines TRBV29-1 with TRBJ2-3; possibly TRBD1 or TRBD2 for D (5 bases each). The CDR3 is 11 amino acids. From germline, CDR1 is SQVTM and CDR2 ANQGSEA. The chain's CDR3 is CGTLHPDTQYF. CDR3 nucleotides: TGCGGGACCCTTCATCCAGATACGCAGTATTTT.

This clone turned up a few times. This chain links TRBV5-5 with TRBJ1-2, with TRBD1 identical over 9 bases. Germline loops: CDR1 SGHKS, CDR2 YYEKEE (reference sequence). The ends lost 1 base at V and 7 bases at J; junction bases unmatched: 14. CDR3 length: 17 residues. CDR3 region: CASSLIPRETGGRGYTF. The CDR3 DNA is TGTGCCAGCAGCTTGATTCCTAGAGAGACAGGGGGTCGTGGCTACACCTTC. The full variable domain, its missing parts supplied by reference TRBV5-5 and TRBJ1-2, is DAGVTQSPTHLIKTRGQQVTLRCSPISGHKSVSWYQQVLGQGPQFIFQYYEKEERGRGNFPDRFSARQFPNYSSELNVNALLLGDSALYLCASSLIPRETGGRGYTFGSGTRLTVV.

This chain uses TRBV14 with TRBJ1-6, with D possibly TRBD1 on 5 matching bases. Germline V gene sequence: CDR1 SGHDN, CDR2 FVKESK. The CDR3 consists of 14 residues. Trimming removed 5 bases at V and 4 bases at J, with 9 bases between. The DNA for the CDR3 is TGTGCCAGCAGCGAGGGACGGTATAATTCACCCCTCCACTTT. Translating it yields CASSEGRYNSPLHF.

The V and J genes are TRBV5-1 and TRBJ2-7; 7 nucleotides line up with TRBD1. Germline V gene lookup returns CDR1 SGHRS and CDR2 YFSETQ. The CDR3 extends over 18 amino acids. V lost 4 bases to trimming and J lost 4 bases; unmatched junction nucleotides: 20. The DNA of the CDR3 is TGCGCCAGCAGCCCCCGGGAAGGGGGCTTTTCTTACGGGTACGAGCAGTACTTC. It codes for CASSPREGGFSYGYEQYF.

This chain links TRBV14 with TRBJ2-5; D is unclear. This CDR3 contains 12 residues. Deletions cut 1 base from V and 1 base from J, with 1 base between. From germline, CDR1 is SGHDN and CDR2 FVKESK. In DNA, the CDR3 is TGTGCCAGCAGCCAAGTCCAAGAGACCCAGTACTTC. Protein product: CASSQVQETQYF.

This clone showed up just once. V gene TRBV2 combines with J gene TRBJ1-5; no clear D. The germline V gene encodes CDR1 SNHLY and CDR2 FYNNEI. This CDR3 is 13 amino acids long. Trimming pared 6 bases from V and 4 bases from J, leaving 10 bases between. CDR3 amino acids: CASRGDGNQPQHF. CDR3 sequence (DNA): TGTGCCAGCAGGGGCGACGGTAATCAGCCCCAGCATTTT.

The chain employs TRBV5-1 and TRBJ2-1, with D maybe TRBD2 (7 bases). V dropped 4 bases and J dropped 3 bases, with 17 bases sitting between them. The V gene's germline CDR1 is SGHRS and CDR2 YFSETQ. The CDR3 length is 16 residues. The CDR3 DNA follows: TGCGCCAGCAGCACCTTCGGGGGCGGGGGCTACAATGAGCAGTTCTTC. Translated: CASSTFGGGGYNEQFF.

This clone was detected a few times. The rearrangement joins TRBV11-1 to TRBJ2-7; 9 bases map to TRBD2. CDR1 SGHAT and CDR2 FQDESV come from the germline V gene (reference sequence). This CDR3 spans 14 amino acids. Losses at the gene ends were 5 bases for V and 2 bases for J; bases not matched to a gene: 4. DNA for the CDR3: TGTGCCAGCAGCCCCTTAGCGGGAGCCTACGAGCAGTACTTC. Translating gives CASSPLAGAYEQYF.

This clone was observed a few times. The chain carries TRBV27 and TRBJ1-1, with D hard to call. The V gene's germline CDR1 is MNHEY and CDR2 SMNVEV (reference sequence). There are 13 residues in the CDR3. Trimming removed 5 bases at V and 0 bases at J, with 7 bases between. CDR3 region: CASSAVLNTEAFF. CDR3 nucleotides: TGTGCCAGCAGTGCGGTCCTGAACACTGAAGCTTTCTTT.

This chain links TRBV5-4 with TRBJ2-1, with 12 positions matching TRBD2. CDR3 length equals 16 residues. From germline, CDR1 is SGHNT and CDR2 YYREEE (reference sequence). The J segment lost 6 bases and the V segment lost 5 bases, leaving 9 bases of the junction unmatched. CDR3 coding DNA: TGTGCCAGCAGACCTACTAGCGGGGGGAGGGGCAATGAGCAGTTCTTC. Its translation: CASRPTSGGRGNEQFF. Supplemented by reference TRBV5-4 and TRBJ2-1, the full variable domain reads ETGVTQSPTHLIKTRGQQVTLRCSSQSGHNTVSWYQQALGQGPQFIFQYYREEENGRGNFPPRFSGLQFPNYSSELNVNALELDDSALYLCASRPTSGGRGNEQFFGPGTRLTVL.

The CDR3 sequence is CASSPPVGATYNEQFF. The CDR3 DNA reads as TGTGCCAGCAGCCCCCCGGTGGGAGCGACGTACAATGAGCAGTTCTTC. This chain connects TRBV28 to TRBJ2-1, with D tentatively TRBD2 (5 bases). The CDR3 consists of 16 residues. Germline values: CDR1 MDHEN, CDR2 SYDVKM. The ends were cut back, 6 bases at V and 4 bases at J, with 19 bases in the middle.

The chain couples TRBV11-3 to TRBJ1-1; D is unresolved. V was clipped by 3 bases and J by 1 base, with 9 bases between them. The CDR3 is made up of 14 amino acids. From germline, CDR1 is SGHNT and CDR2 YENEEA. The chain's CDR3 is CASSFGLKNTEAFF. The CDR3 region has the DNA TGTGCCAGCAGCTTTGGACTGAAGAACACTGAAGCTTTCTTT.

The chain recombines TRBV6-5 with TRBJ2-5, with D possibly being TRBD1 (7 bases). This CDR3 is built from 14 residues. V was clipped by 8 bases and J by 2 bases, with 15 bases between them. Germline lookup yields CDR1 MNHEY and CDR2 SVGAGI. The CDR3 nucleotides are TGTGCCAGCGGGGGGACAGCGACACAAGAGACCCAGTACTTC. The encoded protein is CASGGTATQETQYF.

The genes are TRBV5-6 and TRBJ2-5; D remains ambiguous. The germline V gene encodes CDR1 SGHDT and CDR2 YYEEEE. The CDR3 is 11 amino acids. V gave up 1 base and J gave up 5 bases, with 3 bases separating them. The CDR3 DNA follows: TGTGCCAGCAGCTTGCTGGAGACCCAGTACTTC. Translated, it gives CASSLLETQYF.

The V call is TRBV7-2, the J call TRBJ1-3; D gene uncertain. CDR1 is SGHTA, CDR2 FQGNSA, per germline. The ends were cut back, 3 bases at V and 0 bases at J, with 6 bases in the middle. This CDR3 is built from 14 residues. The CDR3, as DNA: TGTGCCAGCAGCTTGTCGGGCTCTGGAAACACCATATATTTT. The encoded protein is CASSLSGSGNTIYF.

In its sample, this clone was seen once. Here the CDR3 reads CASRRQGAGGYTF. The DNA of the CDR3 is TGTGCCAGCAGAAGACAGGGGGCGGGCGGCTACACCTTC. The V and J genes are TRBV2 and TRBJ1-2, with 10 nucleotides matching TRBD1. Germline CDR1 SNHLY, CDR2 FYNNEI. The CDR3 loop spans 13 amino acids. V lost 6 bases and J lost 8; bases outside the gene matches: 6.

The chain employs TRBV2 and TRBJ2-3; 7 nucleotides agree with TRBD2. This CDR3 is built from 14 residues. Germline CDR1 SNHLY, CDR2 FYNNEI. The V gene end was trimmed by 6 bases and the J gene end by 4 bases; junction bases not matched to a gene: 7. CDR3 DNA: TGTGCCAGCAGCCTCGATGGGGGGGCAGATACGCAGTATTTT. Its protein is CASSLDGGADTQYF.

The chain is built from TRBV11-3 and TRBJ2-1, with D tentatively TRBD2 (6 bases). The CDR3 extends over 13 amino acids. V was trimmed by 3 bases and J by 7 bases, leaving 10 bases between them. Per the germline V gene, CDR1 is SGHNT and CDR2 is YENEEA. CDR3 sequence (DNA): TGTGCCAGCAGCTTGACTAGATTGAATGAGCAGTTCTTC. It encodes CASSLTRLNEQFF.